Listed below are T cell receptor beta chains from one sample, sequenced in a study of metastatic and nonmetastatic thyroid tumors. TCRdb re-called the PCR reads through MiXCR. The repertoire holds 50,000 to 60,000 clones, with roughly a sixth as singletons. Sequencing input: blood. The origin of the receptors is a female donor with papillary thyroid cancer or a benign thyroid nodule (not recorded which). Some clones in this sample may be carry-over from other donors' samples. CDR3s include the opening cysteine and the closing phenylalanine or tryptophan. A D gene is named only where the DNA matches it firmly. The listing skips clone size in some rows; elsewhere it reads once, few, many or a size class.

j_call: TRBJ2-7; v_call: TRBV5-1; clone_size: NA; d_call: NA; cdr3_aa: CASRLEGSYEQYF; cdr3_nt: TGCGCCAGCAGACTGGAGGGATCCTACGAGCAGTACTTC
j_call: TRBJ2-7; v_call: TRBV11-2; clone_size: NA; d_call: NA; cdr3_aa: CASTRRAGGGGSAVEQYF; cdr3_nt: TGTGCCAGCACCCGAAGGGCTGGAGGGGGGGGTTCGGCCGTCGAGCAGTACTTC
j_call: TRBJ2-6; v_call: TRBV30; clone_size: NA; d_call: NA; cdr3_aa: CAWSVVTGSNVLTF; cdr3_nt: TGTGCCTGGAGTGTGGTTACTGGGTCCAACGTCCTGACTTTC
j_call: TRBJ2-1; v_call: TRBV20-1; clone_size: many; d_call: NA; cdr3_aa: CSSLDSLGGKYNEQFF; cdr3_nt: TGCAGTTCCCTGGACTCGCTTGGGGGAAAATACAATGAGCAGTTCTTC
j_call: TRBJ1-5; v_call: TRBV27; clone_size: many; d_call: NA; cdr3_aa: CASSLSGRGNQPQHF; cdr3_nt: TGTGCCAGCAGTTTATCCGGACGGGGGAATCAGCCCCAGCATTTT
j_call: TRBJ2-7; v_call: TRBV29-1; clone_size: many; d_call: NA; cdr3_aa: CSVEQDRPRAYEQYF; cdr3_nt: TGCAGCGTTGAACAAGACAGGCCCCGCGCCTACGAGCAGTACTTC
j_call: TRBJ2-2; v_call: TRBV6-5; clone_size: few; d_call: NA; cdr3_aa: CASSYFLDIVGELSF; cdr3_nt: TGTGCCAGCAGTTACTTCCTCGATATCGTCGGGGAGCTGTCTTTT
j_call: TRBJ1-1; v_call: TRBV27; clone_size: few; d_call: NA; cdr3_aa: CASWGEGVTEDFF; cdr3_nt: TGTGCCAGCTGGGGGGAAGGGGTAACTGAAGATTTCTTT
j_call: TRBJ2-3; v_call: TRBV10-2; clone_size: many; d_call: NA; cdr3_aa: CARSNRESTDTQYF; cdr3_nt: TGCGCCAGGTCGAACAGGGAAAGCACAGATACGCAGTATTTT
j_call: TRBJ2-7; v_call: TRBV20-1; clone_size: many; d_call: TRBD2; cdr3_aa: CSARDLGLAVQYF; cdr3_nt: TGCAGTGCTAGGGACTTGGGACTAGCGGTGCAGTACTTC
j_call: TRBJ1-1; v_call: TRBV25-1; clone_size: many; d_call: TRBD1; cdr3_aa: CASSGDRTNTEAFF; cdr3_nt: TGTGCCAGCAGTGGGGACAGAACGAACACTGAAGCTTTCTTT
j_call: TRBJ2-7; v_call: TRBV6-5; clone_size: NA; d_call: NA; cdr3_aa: CASSNREFYEQYF; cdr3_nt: TGTGCCAGCAGTAACAGGGAGTTCTACGAGCAGTACTTC
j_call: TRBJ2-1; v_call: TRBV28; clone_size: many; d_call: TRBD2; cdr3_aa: CASSSPSGLSSYNEQFF; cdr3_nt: TGTGCCAGCAGTTCCCCTAGCGGGTTAAGCTCCTACAATGAGCAGTTCTTC
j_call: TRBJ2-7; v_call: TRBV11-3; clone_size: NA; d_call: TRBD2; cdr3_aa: CASSRPSSGQYYEQYF; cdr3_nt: TGTGCCAGCAGCCGTCCATCTAGCGGACAATACTACGAGCAGTACTTC
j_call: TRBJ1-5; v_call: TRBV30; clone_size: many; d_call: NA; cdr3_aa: CAWSGGAGLGQPQHF; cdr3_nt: TGTGCCTGGAGTGGGGGCGCGGGATTAGGACAGCCCCAGCATTTT
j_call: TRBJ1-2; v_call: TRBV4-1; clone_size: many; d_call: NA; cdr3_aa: CASSHVGVYGYTF; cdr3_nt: TGCGCCAGCAGCCACGTAGGGGTCTATGGCTACACCTTC
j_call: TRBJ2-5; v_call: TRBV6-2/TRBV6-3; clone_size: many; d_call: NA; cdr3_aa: CASSYSFAGQETQYF; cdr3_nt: TGTGCCAGCAGTTACTCGTTTGCGGGGCAAGAGACCCAGTACTTC
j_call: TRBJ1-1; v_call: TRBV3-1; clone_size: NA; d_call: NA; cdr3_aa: CASIRRIRAGHTEAFF; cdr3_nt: TGTGCCAGCATCCGAAGGATCCGGGCAGGTCACACTGAAGCTTTCTTT
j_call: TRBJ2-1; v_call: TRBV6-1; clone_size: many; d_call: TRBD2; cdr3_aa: CASSHIAGEYNEQFF; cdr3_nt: TGTGCCAGCAGCCATATAGCGGGAGAATACAATGAGCAGTTCTTC
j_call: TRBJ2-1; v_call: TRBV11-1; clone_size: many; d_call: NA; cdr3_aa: CASTDRDKAYNEQFF; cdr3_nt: TGTGCCAGCACCGACCGGGACAAGGCCTACAATGAGCAGTTCTTC
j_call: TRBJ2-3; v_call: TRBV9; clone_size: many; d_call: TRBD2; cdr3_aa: CASSVNGGRGDTQYF; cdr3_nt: TGTGCCAGCAGCGTTAATGGCGGGAGAGGAGATACGCAGTATTTT
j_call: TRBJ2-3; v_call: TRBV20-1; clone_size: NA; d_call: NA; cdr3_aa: CSARGAMALITDTQYF; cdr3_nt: TGCAGTGCCCGAGGGGCCATGGCACTTATCACAGATACGCAGTATTTT
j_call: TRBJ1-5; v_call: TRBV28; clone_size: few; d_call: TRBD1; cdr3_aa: CARSPVGYRGAQPKHF; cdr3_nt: TGTGCCAGAAGTCCGGTGGGTTACAGGGGAGCTCAGCCCAAGCATTTT
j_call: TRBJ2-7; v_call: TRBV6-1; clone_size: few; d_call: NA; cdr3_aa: CASTLSATSSYEQYF; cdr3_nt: TGTGCCAGCACTTTAAGTGCTACCAGCTCCTACGAGCAGTACTTC
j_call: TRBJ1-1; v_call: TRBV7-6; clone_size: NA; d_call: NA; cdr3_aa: CASSRRQGTGNTEAFF; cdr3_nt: TGTGCCAGCAGCCGGCGGCAGGGGACGGGGAACACTGAAGCTTTCTTT
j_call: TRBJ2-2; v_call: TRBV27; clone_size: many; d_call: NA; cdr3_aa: CASSLSVLGVANTGELFF; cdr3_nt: TGTGCCAGCAGTTTATCGGTATTGGGGGTTGCGAACACCGGGGAGCTGTTTTTT
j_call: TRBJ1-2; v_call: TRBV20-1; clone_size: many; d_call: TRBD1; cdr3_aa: CSARTGQGIGINYGYTF; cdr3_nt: TGCAGTGCCAGAACGGGACAGGGTATCGGTATTAACTATGGCTACACCTTC
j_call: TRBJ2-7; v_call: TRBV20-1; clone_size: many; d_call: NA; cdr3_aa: CSAREDSSSYEQYF; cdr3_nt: TGCAGTGCTAGAGAAGACAGTAGCTCCTACGAGCAGTACTTC
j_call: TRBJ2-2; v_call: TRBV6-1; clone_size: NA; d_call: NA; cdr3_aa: CASSEINTGELFF; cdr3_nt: TGTGCCAGCAGCGAGATAAACACCGGGGAGCTGTTTTTT
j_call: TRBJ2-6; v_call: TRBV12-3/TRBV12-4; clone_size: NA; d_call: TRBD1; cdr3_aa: CASSFVSPGQSRSGANVLTF; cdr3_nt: TGTGCCAGCAGTTTTGTTTCCCCGGGACAGTCCCGCTCTGGGGCCAACGTCCTGACTTTC
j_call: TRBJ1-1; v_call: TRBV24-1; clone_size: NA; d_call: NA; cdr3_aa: CATSWRGAAEAFF; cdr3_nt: TGTGCCACCAGTTGGAGGGGGGCCGCTGAAGCTTTCTTT
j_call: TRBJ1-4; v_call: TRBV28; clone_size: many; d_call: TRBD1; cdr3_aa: CASSLLGTAINEKLFF; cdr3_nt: TGTGCCAGCAGTTTATTAGGGACAGCGATCAATGAAAAACTGTTTTTT
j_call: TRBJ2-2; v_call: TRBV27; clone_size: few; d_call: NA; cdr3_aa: CASIITGTGELFF; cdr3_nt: TGTGCCAGCATCATTACCGGGACCGGTGAGCTGTTTTTT
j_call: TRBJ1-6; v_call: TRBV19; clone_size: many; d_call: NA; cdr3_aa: CASSTPRRAGGSYNSPLHF; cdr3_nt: TGTGCCAGTAGTACCCCTCGGCGGGCCGGGGGCTCCTATAATTCACCCCTCCACTTT
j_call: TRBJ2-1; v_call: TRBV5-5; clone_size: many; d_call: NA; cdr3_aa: CASSSPEAGYNEQFF; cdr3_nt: TGTGCCAGCAGCTCCCCCGAAGCGGGCTACAATGAGCAGTTCTTC
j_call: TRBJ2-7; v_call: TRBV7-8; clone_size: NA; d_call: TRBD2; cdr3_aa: CASSFLAGEASYEQYF; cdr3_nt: TGTGCCAGCAGCTTTCTAGCGGGAGAAGCCTCATACGAGCAGTACTTC
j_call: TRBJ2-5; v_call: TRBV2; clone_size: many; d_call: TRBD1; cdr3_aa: CASSGGQGRETQYF; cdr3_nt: TGTGCCAGCAGCGGGGGACAGGGTCGGGAGACCCAGTACTTC
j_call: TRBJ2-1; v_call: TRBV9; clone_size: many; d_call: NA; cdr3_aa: CASSVEGIEQFF; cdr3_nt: TGTGCCAGCAGCGTAGAGGGTATAGAGCAGTTCTTC
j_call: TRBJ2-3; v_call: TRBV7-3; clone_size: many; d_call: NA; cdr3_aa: CASSLAGSYLDTQYF; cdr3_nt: TGTGCCAGCAGCTTAGCAGGGTCCTATTTGGATACGCAGTATTTT
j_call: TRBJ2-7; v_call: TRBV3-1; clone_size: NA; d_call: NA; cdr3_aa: CASSLRDAGGYEQYF; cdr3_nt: TGTGCCAGCAGCCTCCGGGACGCAGGGGGGTACGAGCAGTACTTC
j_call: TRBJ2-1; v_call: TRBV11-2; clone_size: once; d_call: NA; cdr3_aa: CASSLNPRGAIYNEQFF; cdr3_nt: TGTGCCAGCAGCTTAAATCCCCGCGGGGCGATATACAATGAGCAGTTCTTC